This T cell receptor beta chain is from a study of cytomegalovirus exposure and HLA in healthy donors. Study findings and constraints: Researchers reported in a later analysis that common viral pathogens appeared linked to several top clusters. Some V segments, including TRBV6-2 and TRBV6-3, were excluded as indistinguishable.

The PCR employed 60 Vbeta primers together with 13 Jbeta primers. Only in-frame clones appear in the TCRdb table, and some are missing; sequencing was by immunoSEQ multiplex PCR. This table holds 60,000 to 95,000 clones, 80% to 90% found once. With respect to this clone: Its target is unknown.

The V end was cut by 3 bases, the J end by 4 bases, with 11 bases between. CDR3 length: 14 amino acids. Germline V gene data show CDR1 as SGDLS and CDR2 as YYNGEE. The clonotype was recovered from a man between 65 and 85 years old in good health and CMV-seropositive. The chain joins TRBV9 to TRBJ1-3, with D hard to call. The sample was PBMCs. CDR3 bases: TGTGCCAGCAGCGCCCGACAATTCGGAAACACCATATATTTT. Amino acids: CASSARQFGNTIYF.